This passage covers 29 T cell receptor beta chains from one sample sequenced in a study of CD8 T cells in ankylosing spondylitis. Study-wide findings and caveats: Seven or eight highly homologous variants made up a TCR beta motif, and this motif appeared characteristic of ankylosing spondylitis blood.

The antigens of these receptors remain unknown. TCRdb used MiXCR to reprocess the 5' RACE reads, holding one entry per CDR3 protein. The sample lists about 800,000 distinct CDR3 sequences; 12% were seen once. The sample was blood, either unsorted or a sorted T cell fraction (not recorded which). Every receptor here comes from a male donor with ankylosing spondylitis.

This clonotype has more than one count but fewer than ten. V and J are TRBV30 and TRBJ1-2, with a possible D match to TRBD1 (6 bases). The CDR3 is 13 amino acids. Germline V CDR1 and CDR2: GTSNPN, SVGIG (reference sequence). Trimming took off 7 bases at V and 8 bases at J, with 20 bases between the two ends. The CDR3 DNA reads TGTGCCTCGACAGGATACCGACATGTCGGCTACACCTTC. Translating gives CASTGYRHVGYTF.

This clonotype was counted ten times or more. The chain employs TRBV29-1 and TRBJ1-1; no definite D call. Trimming cost V 7 bases and J 4 bases, with 16 bases left between them. CDR3 size: 13 residues. Germline CDR1 SQVTM, CDR2 ANQGSEA. CDR3 nucleotides: TGCAGCGCTTCTGAGAAGGCTGGCACTGAAGCTTTCTTT. Residues: CSASEKAGTEAFF.

There are a few counts of this clonotype. This chain connects TRBV6-1 to TRBJ1-5; D is undetermined. The CDR3 covers 16 residues. Trimming removed 6 bases at V and 0 bases at J, with 15 bases between. Germline V lookup: CDR1 MNHNS, CDR2 SASEGT. The CDR3: CASSLSRAYSNQPQHF. CDR3 sequence (DNA): TGTGCCAGCAGCCTCAGTAGGGCTTATAGCAATCAGCCCCAGCATTTT.

This chain joins TRBV20-1 and TRBJ2-1; TRBD2 aligns across 9 bases. Germline CDR1 is DFQATT and CDR2 is SNEGSKA (reference sequence). This CDR3 spans 18 amino acids. Trimming at V came to 5 bases and at J to 0 bases, leaving 14 bases not matched to a gene. The CDR3 nucleotides read TGCAGTGCTCTGATTCCGGGACTAGCCACTACCTCCTACAATGAGCAGTTCTTC. Translating it yields CSALIPGLATTSYNEQFF.

This sequence joins TRBV7-2 and TRBJ1-2; the D is unclear. The CDR3 totals 13 residues. V lost 8 bases and J lost 8, with 18 bases in between. Germline CDR1 reads SGHTA; CDR2 reads FQGNSA. The CDR3 reads CASLASRTKGYTF. The CDR3 DNA sequence: TGTGCCAGCTTAGCGTCCCGAACGAAGGGCTACACCTTC.

This rearrangement joins TRBV7-9 to TRBJ2-1; TRBD2 agrees at 15 bases. Looked up from germline, CDR1 is SEHNR and CDR2 is FQNEAQ (reference sequence). The trim removed 7 bases at V and 9 bases at J, leaving 7 bases unmatched. CDR3 length: 15 residues. Here the CDR3 DNA reads TGTGCCAGCAAACTAGGACTAGCGGGAGGGGGTGAGCAGTTCTTC. Its protein product is CASKLGLAGGGEQFF.

Turning to this clonotype: The junction differs from germline at one of its ends, possibly a read error. The chain is built from TRBV4-3 and TRBJ1-3; TRBD1 aligns across 8 bases. The CDR3 is made up of 16 amino acids. CDR1 is LGHNA, CDR2 YSLEER, per germline. In DNA form, the CDR3 reads TGCTCCAGCAGCCAAGAATGGACAGGGATGGGAAACACCATATATTTT. Amino acid sequence: CSSSQEWTGMGNTIYF.

This clonotype was picked up a small number of times. The rearrangement joins TRBV11-2 to TRBJ2-7; TRBD1 or TRBD2 may be the D gene (6 bases each). Per the germline V gene, CDR1 is SGHAT and CDR2 is FQNNGV. The CDR3 loop spans 17 amino acids. Trimming left V 5 bases short and J 1 base short, with 21 bases between. The CDR3 sequence: CASSKEGGWYKSYEQYF. Here the CDR3 DNA reads TGTGCCAGCAGCAAAGAGGGGGGTTGGTATAAGTCCTACGAGCAGTACTTC.

The chain employs TRBV5-6 and TRBJ2-3, with 8 bases matching TRBD1. With 4 bases clipped from V and 4 bases from J, the junction kept 5 bases outside the gene matches. The germline CDR1 and CDR2 sequences are SGHDT and YYEEEE. The CDR3 has 14 residues. CDR3 nucleotide sequence: TGTGCCAGCAGCCCGGGACAGGCCTCAGATACGCAGTATTTT. It translates to CASSPGQASDTQYF.

The chain joins TRBV5-1 to TRBJ1-6, with a tentative D call TRBD1 (5 bases). Trimming pared 2 bases from V and 7 bases from J, leaving 13 bases between. Germline CDR1 and CDR2: SGHRS and YFSETQ. The CDR3 length is 15 residues. The CDR3 protein is CASSLSQGRNSPLHF. The CDR3 bases are TGCGCCAGCAGCTTATCGCAGGGTCGGAATTCACCCCTCCACTTT.

This clonotype was seen only a few times. The V gene is TRBV7-2, the J gene TRBJ2-5, with D possibly being TRBD1 (6 bases). Trimming took 5 bases from V and 5 from J, leaving 15 bases between them. The CDR3 consists of 14 residues. Germline CDR1 and CDR2: SGHTA and FQGNSA. CDR3 DNA: TGTGCCAGCAGCCGGGACATTAGTCAGGAGACCCAGTACTTC. This sequence encodes CASSRDISQETQYF.

This clonotype was observed a few times. The V gene is TRBV7-9, the J gene TRBJ2-7; D uncertain. CDR1 and CDR2 (germline): SEHNR, FQNEAQ (reference sequence). This CDR3 has 13 amino acids. V dropped 3 bases and J dropped 0 bases, with 6 bases sitting between them. The CDR3 DNA sequence: TGTGCCAGCAGCTTTACAGCCTCCTACGAGCAGTACTTC. This gives the protein CASSFTASYEQYF. The complete variable domain, with remaining parts taken from reference TRBV7-9 and TRBJ2-7, reads DTGVSQNPRHKITKRGQNVTFRCDPISEHNRLYWYRQTLGQGPEFLTYFQNEAQLEKSRLLSDRFSAERPKGSFSTLEIQRTEQGDSAMYLCASSFTASYEQYFGPGTRLTVT.

This clonotype was recorded at least ten times. The chain is built from TRBV12-3 or TRBV12-4 and TRBJ1-6; D is possibly TRBD1 (5 bases). CDR3 size: 13 residues. V was trimmed by 3 bases and J by 7 bases, leaving 7 bases between them. The CDR3 coding sequence is TGTGCCAGCAGTTTCGGGGGGAATTCACCCCTCCACTTT. Its protein product is CASSFGGNSPLHF.

The rearrangement joins TRBV6-1 to TRBJ2-7; TRBD2 is a possible D gene (6 bases). The CDR3 contains 14 residues. Germline CDR1 is MNHNS and CDR2 is SASEGT. V was cut by 7 bases and J by 7 bases, with 20 bases left in between. The CDR3 DNA reads TGTGCCAGCACCTCCGAAGGGTGGGGAGGAGAGCAGTACTTC. This sequence encodes CASTSEGWGGEQYF.

The sample holds a few counts of this clonotype. The chain uses TRBV7-2 and TRBJ2-3; a weak D match, TRBD2 (6 bases). This CDR3 contains 16 residues. Germline CDR1 is SGHTA and CDR2 is FQGNSA. The germline V and J ends were trimmed by 5 bases and 1 base, with 16 bases remaining between them. The CDR3: CASSPRLSSGTDTQYF. In DNA, the CDR3 is TGTGCCAGCAGCCCTCGGTTGTCTAGCGGCACAGATACGCAGTATTTT.

This chain uses TRBV5-6 with TRBJ1-2; TRBD1 matches at 7 bases. J gave up 4 bases and V 4 bases, and 13 bases lay outside the gene matches. CDR1 SGHDT and CDR2 YYEEEE come from the germline V gene. CDR3 length: 16 residues. The CDR3 DNA sequence: TGTGCCAGCAGCGGATTAACTACCGGACAGGCCTATGGCTACACCTTC. This gives the protein CASSGLTTGQAYGYTF.

This clonotype showed up just a few times. This chain joins TRBV20-1 and TRBJ1-6, with 8 bases aligning to TRBD1. The CDR3 is 15 residues long. Unmatched junction bases numbered 3, after V lost 3 bases and J lost 2 bases. Per germline, CDR1 DFQATT and CDR2 SNEGSKA (reference sequence). The CDR3, as DNA: TGCAGTGCTAGTAACAGGGGGACCTATAATTCACCCCTCCACTTT. It encodes CSASNRGTYNSPLHF.

This clonotype has a count of ten or more. The CDR3 DNA sequence: TGCGCCAGCAGCCCCCCGAGACAGGGGTATGGGGCCAACGTCCTGACTTTC. Translation: CASSPPRQGYGANVLTF. The chain links TRBV5-1 to TRBJ2-6; 8 bases map to TRBD1. The germline V gene has CDR1 SGHRS and CDR2 YFSETQ. V lost 4 bases, J lost 3 bases, and 9 bases stayed unmatched. This CDR3 comprises 17 residues.

In its sample, this clonotype was seen many times. The chain combines TRBV20-1 with TRBJ1-3; possibly TRBD1 for D (5 bases). CDR3 length: 18 amino acids. Trimming cost V 0 bases and J 0 bases, with 18 bases left between them. Germline CDR1 DFQATT, CDR2 SNEGSKA (reference sequence). CDR3 loop: CSARDPGSFDSSGNTIYF. The CDR3 DNA reads TGCAGTGCTAGAGATCCTGGCTCTTTCGACAGCTCTGGAAACACCATATATTTT.

There are a few counts of this clonotype. This chain connects TRBV6-5 to TRBJ2-5, with 7 bases fitting TRBD2. The J segment lost 3 bases and the V segment lost 2 bases, leaving 12 bases of the junction unmatched. Per germline, CDR1 MNHEY and CDR2 SVGAGI. This CDR3 contains 17 residues. CDR3 nucleotide sequence: TGTGCCAGCAGTTACAGTATGCCCGGGGGGTATGAAGAGACCCAGTACTTC. Its translation is CASSYSMPGGYEETQYF.

This clonotype has only a few counts. The gene calls are TRBV4-3 and TRBJ2-1; D is uncertain. V lost 1 base and J lost 6, with 10 bases in between. Germline lookup yields CDR1 LGHNA and CDR2 YSLEER. This CDR3 comprises 14 residues. CDR3 sequence: CASSQGQSVNEQFF. DNA for the CDR3: TGCGCCAGCAGCCAAGGTCAATCAGTCAATGAGCAGTTCTTC.

The genes are TRBV20-1 and TRBJ2-3; TRBD2 is a possible D gene (6 bases). Germline values: CDR1 DFQATT, CDR2 SNEGSKA (reference sequence). CDR3 length equals 12 residues. The CDR3 nucleotides read TGCAGGGGTGGGGGGAGAGGGGATACGCAGTATTTT. Amino acid sequence: CRGGGRGDTQYF.

Ten or more counts support this clonotype. This sequence joins TRBV12-3 or TRBV12-4 and TRBJ2-3, with 9 bases identical to TRBD1. This CDR3 contains 15 residues. V lost 0 bases, J lost 6 bases, and 4 bases stayed unmatched. This CDR3 reads CASSLAGGQGDTQYF. CDR3 in DNA: TGTGCCAGCAGTTTAGCGGGAGGACAGGGGGATACGCAGTATTTT.

This clonotype was picked up many times. This chain joins TRBV12-3 or TRBV12-4 and TRBJ1-1; D uncertain. The CDR3 spans 14 residues. V lost 6 bases and J lost 1, with 12 bases in between. The CDR3 nucleotides read TGTGCCAGCAGCTTAATGGGAGGGAACACTGAAGCTTTCTTT. This gives the protein CASSLMGGNTEAFF.

There are a few counts of this clonotype. The junction does not match germline at one end; this may be a read error. The chain has TRBV7-7 and TRBJ2-5; either TRBD1 or TRBD2 may supply D (6 bases each). CDR1 and CDR2 (germline): SSHAT, FNYEAQ (reference sequence). This CDR3 is 14 amino acids long. The CDR3 DNA reads TGTGCTAGCAGTATTACCGGGGGCCTGGAGACCCAGTACTTC. It specifies CASSITGGLETQYF.

The CDR3 DNA follows: TGCGCCAGCAGCTTGAGGACAGGACGTAATGAAAAACTGTTTTTT. It encodes CASSLRTGRNEKLFF. The V and J genes are TRBV5-1 and TRBJ1-4, with 7 positions matching TRBD1. Germline lookup yields CDR1 SGHRS and CDR2 YFSETQ. The CDR3 consists of 15 residues. After removal of 1 base from V and 4 bases from J, the junction contained 4 bases not matched to a gene.

This clonotype has only a few counts. J is TRBJ2-3 and V is TRBV30, with TRBD2 as a possible D gene (5 bases). Trimming took off 4 bases at V and 2 bases at J, with 7 bases between the two ends. CDR3 size: 12 residues. The germline V gene encodes CDR1 GTSNPN and CDR2 SVGIG (reference sequence). CDR3 protein: CAWTGNTDTQYF. DNA for the CDR3: TGTGCCTGGACCGGGAACACAGATACGCAGTATTTT.

V is TRBV10-1 and J is TRBJ2-3; 7 bases agree with TRBD1. The CDR3 runs to 14 residues. Germline V gene lookup returns CDR1 WNHNN and CDR2 SYGVQD (reference sequence). Trimming cost V 3 bases and J 2 bases; bases outside gene matches: 2. The CDR3 DNA sequence: TGCGCCAGCAGTGATGGGACAGCCACAGATACGCAGTATTTT. It codes for CASSDGTATDTQYF.

This chain links TRBV6-1 with TRBJ1-5; possibly TRBD1 for D (6 bases). V was clipped by 6 bases and J by 2 bases, with 14 bases between them. Per the germline V gene, CDR1 is MNHNS and CDR2 is SASEGT. The CDR3 length is 15 residues. CDR3 sequence: CASSNSRGGNQPQHF. The CDR3 DNA reads TGTGCCAGCAGCAACAGCAGGGGTGGCAATCAGCCCCAGCATTTT.